The 20 T cell receptor beta chains reported below all come from one sample, sequenced in a study of vaccination and CD4 T cells after COVID-19. No antigens are known for them. Treatment defined: roughly 10-day PBMC culture with coronavirus spike peptide pools or control peptides (ViraFEST assay). The Oncomine TCR Beta short-read assay generated sequence data from the DNA of cultured CD4+ T cells. Via MiXCR, TCRdb re-called the PCR reads, giving one row per CDR3 protein. The table records 28,000 or so distinct CDR3 sequences, 40% to 50% of them present only once. Sequenced sample: CD4+ T cells from blood, cultured in vitro. These TCRs come from a human donor who had recovered from COVID-19.

The chain joins TRBV5-6 to TRBJ1-5; weak D call: TRBD1 (5 bases). V lost 0 bases to trimming and J lost 4 bases, with 5 bases between them. Germline CDR1 is SGHDT and CDR2 is YYEEEE. CDR3 length: 13 residues. CDR3 loop: CASSLAGNQPQHF. The CDR3 DNA is TGTGCCAGCAGCTTGGCAGGGAATCAGCCCCAGCATTTT.

The rearrangement joins TRBV19 to TRBJ1-2, with D maybe TRBD1 (6 bases). V gave up 8 bases and J gave up 8 bases, with 15 bases separating them. Germline V lookup: CDR1 LNHDA, CDR2 SQIVND (reference sequence). The CDR3 length is 12 residues. The chain's CDR3 is CASHAGARGYTF. Here the CDR3 DNA reads TGTGCCAGTCATGCGGGGGCAAGGGGCTACACCTTC.

This clonotype showed up just a few times. This chain connects TRBV7-9 to TRBJ1-1; no definite D call. V was pared by 1 base and J by 7 bases, with 16 bases between. This CDR3 is built from 15 residues. Looked up from germline, CDR1 is SEHNR and CDR2 is FQNEAQ (reference sequence). CDR3 loop: CASSLDRTELIEAFF. CDR3 coding DNA: TGTGCCAGCAGCTTAGATAGGACGGAGCTAATTGAAGCTTTCTTT. The full variable domain, rest sourced from reference TRBV7-9 and TRBJ1-1, is DTGVSQNPRHKITKRGQNVTFRCDPISEHNRLYWYRQTLGQGPEFLTYFQNEAQLEKSRLLSDRFSAERPKGSFSTLEIQRTEQGDSAMYLCASSLDRTELIEAFFGQGTRLTVV.

V gene TRBV29-1 combines with J gene TRBJ2-1; D is uncertain. Trimming stripped 4 bases from V and 3 bases from J, with 16 bases between. From germline, CDR1 is SQVTM and CDR2 ANQGSEA. CDR3 size: 15 residues. The CDR3 sequence is CSVVLLAAYYNEQFF. CDR3 in DNA: TGCAGCGTTGTCTTACTGGCGGCATACTACAATGAGCAGTTCTTC.

CDR3 amino acids: CATSSLAGSFSRQYF. CDR3 nucleotide sequence: TGTGCCACCAGCTCCCTAGCGGGATCATTCAGTCGGCAGTATTTT. V is TRBV24-1 and J is TRBJ2-3; 9 bases line up with TRBD2. Germline V gene sequence: CDR1 KGHDR, CDR2 SFDVKD. The CDR3 consists of 15 residues. Trimming at V came to 7 bases and at J to 11 bases, leaving 15 bases not matched to a gene.

The chain has TRBV18 and TRBJ2-7; 7 nucleotides agree with TRBD1. J lost 4 bases, V lost 2 bases, and 32 bases had no gene match. CDR1 is KGHSH and CDR2 is LQKENI in the germline V gene. The CDR3 spans 23 residues. CDR3 loop: CASSPIPLPSTGPHAGDRYEQYF. The CDR3 DNA reads TGTGCCAGCTCACCAATACCACTCCCATCGACAGGCCCTCATGCAGGGGACAGATACGAGCAGTACTTC.

This clonotype was detected once. The rearrangement links TRBV6-5 to TRBJ2-2, with 9 bases that match TRBD2. This CDR3 region has 16 residues. J lost 7 bases, V lost 2 bases, and 8 bases had no gene match. Germline CDR1 MNHEY, CDR2 SVGAGI. CDR3 DNA sequence: TGTGCCAGCAGTTACGGGCGGGGGGGCCCAGGCGGGGAGCTGTTTTTT. Translated, it gives CASSYGRGGPGGELFF.

The V call is TRBV6-1, the J call TRBJ2-1, with TRBD2 identical over 12 bases. CDR1 is MNHNS, CDR2 SASEGT, per germline. The CDR3 extends over 17 amino acids. The V gene end was trimmed by 6 bases and the J gene end by 2 bases; junction bases not matched to a gene: 8. CDR3 sequence (DNA): TGTGCCAGCAGAGTTTCTAGCGGGGGGGTAGCCTACAATGAGCAGTTCTTC. It specifies CASRVSSGGVAYNEQFF.

The J gene is TRBJ1-5, the V gene TRBV20-1; no clear D gene. The CDR3 is 15 residues long. Deletions cut 3 bases from V and 2 bases from J, with 14 bases between. CDR1 and CDR2 from the germline V gene are DFQATT and SNEGSKA (reference sequence). The chain's CDR3 is CSASDSGIGNQPQHF. CDR3 nucleotide sequence: TGCAGTGCTAGCGATTCAGGTATTGGCAATCAGCCCCAGCATTTT.

The rearrangement uses TRBV20-1 and TRBJ1-2; D remains ambiguous. Germline V gene data show CDR1 as DFQATT and CDR2 as SNEGSKA (reference sequence). Trimming pared 0 bases from V and 4 bases from J, leaving 6 bases between. The CDR3 totals 12 residues. The CDR3 region has the DNA TGCAGTGCTAGAGATAACACCTATGGCTACACCTTC. It codes for CSARDNTYGYTF.

CDR3: CASSLGNNQPQHF. Written as DNA, the CDR3 is TGTGCCAGCAGCTTAGGGAACAATCAGCCCCAGCATTTT. The J gene is TRBJ1-5, the V gene TRBV7-6, with unresolved D. CDR1 SGHVS and CDR2 FNYEAQ come from the germline V gene. Between the trimmed V and J ends, which lost 1 base and 3 bases, there was a span of 4 bases. This CDR3 has 13 amino acids. Variable domain in full (rest from reference TRBV7-6 and TRBJ1-5): GAGVSQSPRYKVTKRGQDVALRCDPISGHVSLYWYRQALGQGPEFLTYFNYEAQQDKSGLPNDRFSAERPEGSISTLTIQRTEQRDSAMYRCASSLGNNQPQHFGDGTRLSIL.

The chain is built from TRBV5-5 and TRBJ1-1; D remains unclear. CDR3 length: 15 amino acids. Trimming removed 2 bases at V and 0 bases at J, with 11 bases between. Germline V CDR1 and CDR2: SGHKS, YYEKEE (reference sequence). CDR3 coding DNA: TGTGCCAGCAGCTTCTTATCAAGGATGAACACTGAAGCTTTCTTT. As protein: CASSFLSRMNTEAFF.

This clonotype was seen a few times. The V gene is TRBV19, the J gene TRBJ2-7, with D possibly being TRBD2 (5 bases). Trimming left V 7 bases short and J 0 bases short, with 13 bases between. Germline V gene sequence: CDR1 LNHDA, CDR2 SQIVND (reference sequence). The length of the CDR3 is 14 residues. The CDR3 DNA sequence: TGTGCCAGTAAGATCGGTAGCGCCTCCTACGAGCAGTACTTC. This sequence encodes CASKIGSASYEQYF.

This sequence joins TRBV6-1 and TRBJ1-1; D is unclear. Germline lookup yields CDR1 MNHNS and CDR2 SASEGT. CDR3 length equals 10 residues. The V gene lost 6 bases and the J gene lost 1 base, with 0 bases spanning the gap. CDR3 loop: CASRNTEAFF. CDR3 in DNA: TGTGCCAGCAGGAACACTGAAGCTTTCTTT.

The gene calls are TRBV12-3 or TRBV12-4 and TRBJ2-6; no clear D. The CDR3 totals 14 residues. The V end lost 6 bases, the J end lost 0 bases, and 6 bases lay between the germline ends. This CDR3 is CASSLNSGANVLTF. Here the CDR3 DNA reads TGTGCCAGCAGCCTGAACTCTGGGGCCAACGTCCTGACTTTC.

The chain carries TRBV6-5 and TRBJ2-7; D unresolved. Trimming pared 2 bases from V and 2 bases from J, leaving 16 bases between. The CDR3 has 16 amino acids. Germline V gene sequence: CDR1 MNHEY, CDR2 SVGAGI. The DNA for the CDR3 is TGTGCCAGCAGTTACGGACCTTCCCGTAGGACCTACGAGCAGTACTTC. Translated, it gives CASSYGPSRRTYEQYF.

The V gene is TRBV20-1, the J gene TRBJ1-6, with D possibly TRBD1 on 5 matching bases. Germline CDR1 DFQATT, CDR2 SNEGSKA (reference sequence). The CDR3 loop spans 14 amino acids. The ends were cut back, 4 bases at V and 7 bases at J, with 14 bases in the middle. The CDR3 sequence is CSATTGTDNSPLHF. The CDR3 DNA sequence: TGCAGTGCTACCACCGGGACCGACAATTCACCCCTCCACTTT.

The chain combines TRBV19 with TRBJ1-2, with unresolved D. V was trimmed by 6 bases and J by 7 bases, leaving 24 bases between them. The CDR3 is 16 amino acids. Germline loops: CDR1 LNHDA, CDR2 SQIVND (reference sequence). This CDR3 is CASSMAPGGRNGGYTF. The CDR3 DNA is TGTGCCAGTAGCATGGCCCCTGGAGGGAGGAACGGTGGCTACACCTTC.

This rearrangement joins TRBV2 to TRBJ2-3; the D call may be TRBD1 or TRBD2 (5 bases each). Trimming pared 6 bases from V and 6 bases from J, leaving 10 bases between. Germline-derived CDR1 and CDR2 are SNHLY and FYNNEI. This CDR3 is 12 amino acids long. The DNA for the CDR3 is TGTGCCAGCAGGAAAGAGGGGGATACGCAGTATTTT. Encoded protein: CASRKEGDTQYF.

This sequence joins TRBV2 and TRBJ2-1, with TRBD2 as a possible D gene (7 bases). V was pared by 2 bases and J by 1 base, with 21 bases between. CDR1 is SNHLY and CDR2 is FYNNEI in the germline V gene. The CDR3 has 19 residues. Written as DNA, the CDR3 is TGTGCCAGCAGTGAACCGGCTAGAGGGGGGGCCGGGTCCTACAATGAGCAGTTCTTC. This sequence encodes CASSEPARGGAGSYNEQFF.